Following are 32 T cell receptor beta chains from one sample sequenced in a study of blood T cell repertoires in COVID-19. Sequencing was performed with immunoSEQ multiplex PCR; in TCRdb, only in-frame clones are kept and a portion is missing. The sample yields about 50,000 clones, more than 75% seen once. The specimen was peripheral blood. These receptors originate from a woman aged 55-69 years with acute or convalescent COVID-19.

This clone was seen only once. J is TRBJ2-5 and V is TRBV4-1; 8 nucleotides line up with TRBD2. The CDR3 has 16 residues. Germline V gene lookup returns CDR1 MGHRA and CDR2 YSYEKL. V was clipped by 3 bases and J by 3 bases; unmatched bases: 9. The CDR3 DNA reads TGCGCCAGCAGCCAGGACCTATTGCGGGGGGAAGAGACCCAGTACTTC. Translation gives CASSQDLLRGEETQYF.

V and J are TRBV18 and TRBJ1-2, with D perhaps matching TRBD1 (5 bases). There are 15 residues in the CDR3. CDR1 KGHSH and CDR2 LQKENI come from the germline V gene. V was clipped by 1 base and J by 3 bases, with 12 bases between them. As DNA, the CDR3 is TGTGCCAGCTCACCACAGCGGGGGGGTTACTATGGCTACACCTTC. This sequence encodes CASSPQRGGYYGYTF. Using reference TRBV18 and TRBJ1-2 for the parts outside the CDR3, the full variable domain is NAGVMQNPRHLVRRRGQEARLRCSPMKGHSHVYWYRQLPEEGLKFMVYLQKENIIDESGMPKERFSAEFPKEGPSILRIQQVVRGDSAAYFCASSPQRGGYYGYTFGSGTRLTVV.

This clone was picked up one time. The rearrangement joins TRBV2 to TRBJ2-7; the match to TRBD1 covers 7 bases. J gave up 3 bases and V 2 bases, and 10 bases lay outside the gene matches. The CDR3 is made up of 16 amino acids. Germline loops: CDR1 SNHLY, CDR2 FYNNEI. CDR3 in DNA: TGTGCCAGCAGTGAATTCCCCACAGGGGTTAGCTACGAGCAGTACTTC. It yields the protein CASSEFPTGVSYEQYF.

CDR3 region: CAWSSMSSYNSPLHF. Written as DNA, the CDR3 is TGTGCCTGGAGTAGTATGAGCTCCTATAATTCACCCCTCCACTTT. The rearrangement links TRBV30 to TRBJ1-6; D uncertain. Trimming took off 2 bases at V and 0 bases at J, with 8 bases between the two ends. Per the germline V gene, CDR1 is GTSNPN and CDR2 is SVGIG (reference sequence). CDR3 length: 15 residues.

The chain uses TRBV29-1 and TRBJ1-1; D not certain. This CDR3 is 13 amino acids long. Germline CDR1 and CDR2: SQVTM and ANQGSEA. V was pared by 4 bases and J by 0 bases, with 9 bases between. The CDR3 is CSVVTQLNTEAFF. CDR3 nucleotide sequence: TGCAGCGTTGTAACACAGCTGAACACTGAAGCTTTCTTT.

This sequence joins TRBV3-1 (or the pseudogene TRBV3-2) and TRBJ2-7; D not resolved. The CDR3 sequence is 13 residues long. The germline V gene has CDR1 LGHDT and CDR2 YNNKEL (reference sequence). Trimming pared 0 bases from V and 2 bases from J, leaving 5 bases between. The CDR3: CASSQDRTYEQYF. For the CDR3, the DNA is TGTGCCAGCAGCCAAGACAGAACCTACGAGCAGTACTTC.

The chain combines TRBV24-1 with TRBJ2-5; 10 bases map to TRBD2. Germline V lookup: CDR1 KGHDR, CDR2 SFDVKD. J lost 0 bases, V lost 4 bases, and 1 base had no gene match. This CDR3 is built from 15 residues. The CDR3 sequence: CATSDTSGDQETQYF. In nucleotides, the CDR3 is TGTGCCACCAGTGACACTAGCGGGGACCAAGAGACCCAGTACTTC.

As concerns this clone: Other DNA sequences of this sample code for an identical CDR3. This chain connects TRBV7-9 to TRBJ1-1; TRBD1 agrees at 7 bases. The CDR3 length is 14 residues. Germline V gene sequence: CDR1 SEHNR, CDR2 FQNEAQ (reference sequence). V shed 5 bases, J shed 11 bases, and the junction held 14 bases outside the gene matches. The CDR3 spells CASSKDRTSLEAFF. Written as DNA, the CDR3 is TGTGCCAGCAGCAAGGACAGGACGAGCCTAGAGGCTTTCTTT.

This chain connects TRBV28 to TRBJ1-5, with D possibly being TRBD1 (6 bases). The V and J ends lost 6 bases and 0 bases respectively, with 12 bases between them. The germline V gene encodes CDR1 MDHEN and CDR2 SYDVKM. The CDR3 runs to 15 residues. CDR3 DNA: TGTGCCAGCAGCACCCCGGACAGTAGCAATCAGCCCCAGCATTTT. Translating gives CASSTPDSSNQPQHF. Full variable domain (missing parts from reference TRBV28 and TRBJ1-5): DVKVTQSSRYLVKRTGEKVFLECVQDMDHENMFWYRQDPGLGLRLIYFSYDVKMKEKGDIPEGYSVSREKKERFSLILESASTNQTSMYLCASSTPDSSNQPQHFGDGTRLSIL.

The gene calls are TRBV29-1 and TRBJ2-3, with a tentative D call TRBD2 (6 bases). The CDR3 runs to 15 residues. V lost 7 bases, J lost 0 bases, and 17 bases lay in between. CDR1 is SQVTM, CDR2 ANQGSEA, per germline. The CDR3 DNA is TGCAGCGCTACACAAGGAGGGACTAGCACAGATACGCAGTATTTT. Encoded protein: CSATQGGTSTDTQYF.

The V and J genes are TRBV29-1 and TRBJ1-5, with D tentatively TRBD1 (6 bases). Germline lookup yields CDR1 SQVTM and CDR2 ANQGSEA. V lost 5 bases and J 1 base, leaving 9 bases between the germline ends. The CDR3 consists of 13 residues. The DNA for the CDR3 is TGCAGCGTTCGGCAGGGGAGCAATCAGCCCCAGCATTTT. Its protein product is CSVRQGSNQPQHF.

This sequence joins TRBV24-1 and TRBJ1-5, with D possibly being TRBD1 (6 bases). The CDR3 length is 14 residues. V lost 7 bases and J 4 bases, leaving 13 bases between the germline ends. The germline gives CDR1 KGHDR, CDR2 SFDVKD. The chain's CDR3 is CATRGAGINQPQHF. CDR3 sequence (DNA): TGTGCCACCAGGGGGGCAGGGATAAATCAGCCCCAGCATTTT.

This rearrangement joins TRBV5-4 to TRBJ1-6; no clear D gene. The CDR3 has 14 residues. Trimming took 1 base from V and 7 from J, leaving 9 bases between them. Germline-derived CDR1 and CDR2 are SGHNT and YYREEE (reference sequence). CDR3 residues: CASSLQTENSPLHF. DNA for the CDR3: TGTGCCAGCAGCTTGCAAACAGAGAATTCACCCCTCCACTTT. Together with reference TRBV5-4 and TRBJ1-6, the CDR3 gives the full variable domain: ETGVTQSPTHLIKTRGQQVTLRCSSQSGHNTVSWYQQALGQGPQFIFQYYREEENGRGNFPPRFSGLQFPNYSSELNVNALELDDSALYLCASSLQTENSPLHFGNGTRLTVT.

The gene calls are TRBV5-5 and TRBJ1-5; D is ambiguous. Trimming stripped 1 base from V and 4 bases from J, with 12 bases between. The germline CDR1 and CDR2 sequences are SGHKS and YYEKEE (reference sequence). CDR3 length equals 15 residues. The CDR3 here is CASSLLEVWNQPQHF. CDR3 sequence (DNA): TGTGCCAGCAGCTTGCTGGAGGTGTGGAATCAGCCCCAGCATTTT.

This clone was observed a handful of times. The CDR3 coding sequence is TGTGCCAGCAGCTTGCCGGTGAACACTGAAGCTTTCTTT. The encoded protein is CASSLPVNTEAFF. The chain carries TRBV5-6 and TRBJ1-1; D is undetermined. V was clipped by 1 base and J by 0 bases, with 4 bases between them. Germline CDR1 reads SGHDT; CDR2 reads YYEEEE. This CDR3 region has 13 residues.

The CDR3, as DNA: TGCAGTGCTAGTACGGCGGGACTAGCGGGGGGATATGAGCAGTTCTTC. Its translation is CSASTAGLAGGYEQFF. This chain uses TRBV20-1 with TRBJ2-1; TRBD2 matches at 15 bases. The CDR3 has 16 amino acids. From germline, CDR1 is DFQATT and CDR2 SNEGSKA (reference sequence). Trimming at V came to 3 bases and at J to 8 bases, leaving 8 bases not matched to a gene.

The chain uses TRBV3-1 (or the pseudogene TRBV3-2) and TRBJ1-2; 7 nucleotides line up with TRBD1. CDR3 length: 13 amino acids. Germline lookup yields CDR1 LGHDT and CDR2 YNNKEL (reference sequence). V dropped 1 base and J dropped 14; count of bases not matched to a gene: 10. The CDR3 loop reads CASSQGDRALSTF. DNA for the CDR3: TGTGCCAGCAGCCAAGGTGACAGGGCCTTAAGTACCTTC.

This clone turned up a few times. The rearrangement joins TRBV30 to TRBJ2-7; TRBD2 aligns across 8 bases. Germline V gives CDR1 GTSNPN, CDR2 SVGIG (reference sequence). The CDR3 totals 13 residues. Germline trimming cut 2 bases from V and 3 bases from J; bases unmatched to any gene: 3. CDR3 residues: CAWSRGLVYEQYF. The CDR3, as DNA: TGTGCCTGGAGTAGGGGACTAGTCTACGAGCAGTACTTC.

This clone has only one observation. The chain is built from TRBV19 and TRBJ1-2, with D possibly matching TRBD1 (5 bases). Germline V gene sequence: CDR1 LNHDA, CDR2 SQIVND (reference sequence). The length of the CDR3 is 12 residues. The V end lost 5 bases, the J end lost 6 bases, and 10 bases lay between the germline ends. CDR3 amino acids: CASSSRQNGYTF. CDR3 in DNA: TGTGCCAGTAGTTCCCGACAGAATGGCTACACCTTC. The entire variable domain, with the rest obtained from reference TRBV19 and TRBJ1-2, is as follows: DGGITQSPKYLFRKEGQNVTLSCEQNLNHDAMYWYRQDPGQGLRLIYYSQIVNDFQKGDIAEGYSVSREKKESFPLTVTSAQKNPTAFYLCASSSRQNGYTFGSGTRLTVV.

The chain carries TRBV24-1 and TRBJ2-7; D is perhaps TRBD1 (6 bases). From germline, CDR1 is KGHDR and CDR2 SFDVKD. The CDR3 is 16 residues long. Trimming took off 6 bases at V and 4 bases at J, with 21 bases between the two ends. Here the CDR3 DNA reads TGTGCCACCAGTTCCAGGGGCAGTGGAGAATATTACGAGCAGTACTTC. It codes for CATSSRGSGEYYEQYF.

This clone was seen once. J is TRBJ1-5 and V is TRBV27; D gene uncertain. There are 13 residues in the CDR3. V was clipped by 5 bases and J by 7 bases, with 12 bases between them. Germline-derived CDR1 and CDR2 are MNHEY and SMNVEV (reference sequence). The CDR3 here is CASSGPGLQPQHF. CDR3 nucleotide sequence: TGTGCCAGCAGTGGCCCGGGTCTCCAGCCCCAGCATTTT.

This chain joins TRBV5-1 and TRBJ2-5, with 13 bases that match TRBD2. CDR1 SGHRS and CDR2 YFSETQ come from the germline V gene. This CDR3 region has 16 residues. Unmatched junction bases numbered 8, after V lost 4 bases and J lost 5 bases. The DNA for the CDR3 is TGCGCCAGCAGCAAAGGACTAGCGGGAGTCCGGGAGACCCAGTACTTC. It specifies CASSKGLAGVRETQYF.

CDR3 bases: TGTGCCAGCAGTCCTCGGGACAGAAACTATGGCTACACCTTC. Amino acid sequence: CASSPRDRNYGYTF. The chain is built from TRBV6-5 and TRBJ1-2, with TRBD1 identical over 7 bases. V gave up 5 bases and J gave up 2 bases; unmatched junction bases: 5. The CDR3 runs 14 residues. Germline loops: CDR1 MNHEY, CDR2 SVGAGI.

CDR3 sequence (DNA): TGTGCCAGCCGCTCCCTGGGACAGGGCTCCTACGAGCAGTACTTC. Its protein is CASRSLGQGSYEQYF. The chain combines TRBV6-5 with TRBJ2-7; 9 bases map to TRBD1. The CDR3 sequence is 15 residues long. The junction had 8 bases not matched to a gene; V was cut back by 8 bases and J by 0 bases. CDR1 is MNHEY and CDR2 is SVGAGI in the germline V gene.

The chain employs TRBV28 and TRBJ1-6; D might be TRBD1 (5 bases). V was clipped by 1 base and J by 7 bases, with 11 bases between them. The CDR3 has 15 amino acids. Germline CDR1 is MDHEN and CDR2 is SYDVKM. CDR3 sequence: CASSLYRQGNSPLHF. In nucleotides, the CDR3 is TGTGCCAGCAGTTTATATCGCCAGGGAAATTCACCCCTCCACTTT.

The V and J genes are TRBV28 and TRBJ1-4; a possible D gene is TRBD1 (6 bases). From germline, CDR1 is MDHEN and CDR2 SYDVKM. The CDR3 has 14 residues. Trimming left V 6 bases short and J 8 bases short, with 16 bases between. CDR3 coding DNA: TGTGCCAGCAGGCCACAGGGAAACGGAGAAAAACTGTTTTTT. It yields the protein CASRPQGNGEKLFF.

The chain employs TRBV18 and TRBJ1-1; a possible D gene is TRBD1 (6 bases). This CDR3 is 16 amino acids long. Deletions cut 4 bases from V and 1 base from J, with 16 bases between. Germline loops: CDR1 KGHSH, CDR2 LQKENI. The CDR3 reads CASSLGTPITNTEAFF. In DNA form, the CDR3 reads TGTGCCAGCTCACTGGGGACACCTATTACGAACACTGAAGCTTTCTTT.

The J gene is TRBJ2-5, the V gene TRBV11-2; 10 nucleotides align to TRBD2. The CDR3 has 16 amino acids. With V trimmed by 5 bases and J by 7 bases, 13 bases remained unmatched. The germline V gene has CDR1 SGHAT and CDR2 FQNNGV. CDR3: CASSPRLSGGSGTQYF. The CDR3 region has the DNA TGTGCCAGCAGCCCCAGACTTAGCGGGGGGTCAGGGACCCAGTACTTC.

The V gene is TRBV24-1, the J gene TRBJ2-1; 10 bases line up with TRBD2. This CDR3 has 16 amino acids. The germline gives CDR1 KGHDR, CDR2 SFDVKD. V shed 4 bases and J 4 bases; nucleotides not matched to a gene: 6. CDR3 region: CATSETGLASYNEQFF. The CDR3 DNA reads as TGTGCCACCAGTGAGACGGGACTAGCGAGTTACAATGAGCAGTTCTTC.

The J gene is TRBJ2-1, the V gene TRBV6-4, with D tentatively TRBD2 (5 bases). The CDR3 spans 14 residues. Germline lookup yields CDR1 MRHNA and CDR2 SNTAGT. The V end was cut by 4 bases, the J end by 7 bases, with 14 bases between. As DNA, the CDR3 is TGTGCCAGCAGTGTGGCGGGTTCAAGGAATGAGCAGTTCTTC. Translated, it gives CASSVAGSRNEQFF.

V is TRBV4-2 and J is TRBJ1-3, with D tentatively TRBD1 (6 bases). The CDR3 is 18 amino acids. Between the trimmed V and J ends, which lost 0 bases and 1 base, there was a span of 16 bases. CDR1 and CDR2 from the germline V gene are LGHNA and YNFKEQ. CDR3: CASSQDLTGGISGNTIYF. The CDR3 DNA follows: TGTGCCAGCAGCCAAGATTTGACAGGAGGAATTTCTGGAAACACCATATATTTT.

This clone has just a few counts. The chain uses TRBV5-4 and TRBJ1-1, with 8 bases identical to TRBD1. Trimming cost V 4 bases and J 3 bases; bases outside gene matches: 2. Germline CDR1 and CDR2: SGHNT and YYREEE (reference sequence). This CDR3 has 13 amino acids. CDR3 DNA sequence: TGTGCCAGCAGCATACAGGGGGACACTGAAGCTTTCTTT. Protein: CASSIQGDTEAFF.